This TCR beta chain was profiled in a study of blood T cell repertoires in COVID-19. Looking at the study overall: The United States, Italy and Spain provided the acute and convalescent COVID-19 samples. The analysed material was cDNA or gDNA that came from T cells, B-cell-depleted T cells, or PBMCs.

This clone was detected once. The data were produced by immunoSEQ multiplex PCR, yet TCRdb's version contains in-frame clones alone and is incomplete. Here the sample spans about 120,000 clones, around 82% being singletons. Trimming removed 4 bases from V and 2 bases from J; junction bases left unmatched: 7. The CDR3 length is 16 residues. In germline, CDR1 is SGHRS, CDR2 YFSETQ. The sample consisted of peripheral blood. V gene TRBV5-1 combines with J gene TRBJ2-5; TRBD2 matches at 11 bases. The TCR sequence derives from a human donor in a cohort sampled during active COVID-19. CDR3 loop: CASSVTGTSGQETQYF. In DNA form, the CDR3 reads TGCGCCAGCAGCGTAACCGGGACTAGCGGTCAAGAGACCCAGTACTTC.